Listed here are 17 T cell receptor beta chains from one sample, sequenced in a study of neoadjuvant nivolumab and ipilimumab in lung cancer. Libraries were prepared by immunoSEQ multiplex PCR; TCRdb keeps only in-frame clonotypes and omits some of them. The sample has roughly 45,000 clones; roughly 90% are singletons. The sequences come from blood, collected before neoadjuvant nivolumab, alone or with ipilimumab. The receptors originated from an adult with non-small cell lung cancer. Some clones in this sample may be carry-over from other donors' samples.

V is TRBV9 and J is TRBJ2-2, with D perhaps TRBD2 (7 bases). Germline V gene data show CDR1 as SGDLS and CDR2 as YYNGEE. CDR3 length: 18 residues. V shed 2 bases and J shed 0 bases, with 17 bases lying between them. In DNA form, the CDR3 reads TGTGCCAGCAGCGTTCCAAGGGGGGGGCCCGCGAACACCGGGGAGCTGTTTTTT. Protein sequence: CASSVPRGGPANTGELFF.

This chain uses TRBV19 with TRBJ2-3; 12 nucleotides align to TRBD2. Per germline, CDR1 LNHDA and CDR2 SQIVND (reference sequence). The CDR3 runs to 14 residues. V shed 7 bases, J shed 3 bases, and the junction held 2 bases outside the gene matches. Here the CDR3 DNA reads TGTGCCAGTACCGGACTAGCGGGGACAGATACGCAGTATTTT. Translation: CASTGLAGTDTQYF.

The V gene is TRBV6-5, the J gene TRBJ2-1, with TRBD2 identical over 11 bases. The CDR3 runs to 15 residues. The junction had 4 bases not matched to a gene; V was cut back by 5 bases and J by 4 bases. Germline lookup yields CDR1 MNHEY and CDR2 SVGAGI. The CDR3 here is CASSLTSGSYNEQFF. CDR3 bases: TGTGCCAGCAGTCTTACTAGCGGGAGTTACAATGAGCAGTTCTTC.

V and J are TRBV7-3 and TRBJ2-5; D is unresolved. The V gene lost 0 bases and the J gene lost 1 base, with 6 bases spanning the gap. The germline CDR1 and CDR2 sequences are SGHTA and FQGTGA. CDR3 length: 14 residues. CDR3 amino acids: CASSLTQTQETQYF. DNA of the CDR3: TGTGCCAGCAGCTTAACACAGACCCAAGAGACCCAGTACTTC.

CDR3 in amino acids: CASSFNRETEAFF. DNA of the CDR3: TGTGCCAGCAGCTTTAATAGGGAAACTGAAGCTTTCTTT. This chain connects TRBV11-2 to TRBJ1-1; D not resolved. The V gene lost 3 bases and the J gene lost 5 bases, with 10 bases spanning the gap. Germline CDR1 SGHAT, CDR2 FQNNGV. The CDR3 totals 13 residues.

CDR3 sequence: CASSHPGSYYEQYF. The CDR3 nucleotides read TGCGCCAGCAGCCACCCCGGGTCTTACTACGAGCAGTACTTC. The rearrangement uses TRBV4-1 and TRBJ2-7; D call uncertain. The germline V gene encodes CDR1 MGHRA and CDR2 YSYEKL. The CDR3 is 14 amino acids. V was trimmed by 3 bases and J by 3 bases, leaving 12 bases between them.

The chain recombines TRBV11-2 with TRBJ2-5; a weak D match, TRBD1 (5 bases). Germline-derived CDR1 and CDR2 are SGHAT and FQNNGV. V was clipped by 5 bases and J by 2 bases, with 15 bases between them. The CDR3 has 15 amino acids. CDR3 DNA: TGTGCCAGCAGCCCAAACCCGACAGCACAAGAGACCCAGTACTTC. It yields the protein CASSPNPTAQETQYF.

This clone was picked up one time. The chain employs TRBV28 and TRBJ1-2, with D perhaps matching TRBD1 (6 bases). Per the germline V gene, CDR1 is MDHEN and CDR2 is SYDVKM. V was shortened by 6 bases and J by 6 bases, with 20 bases between the two germline ends. The CDR3 contains 15 residues. The CDR3, as DNA: TGTGCCAGCAGCCCATCCGCCACAGGGCGGAATGGCTACACCTTC. This translates into CASSPSATGRNGYTF.

This chain connects TRBV11-2 to TRBJ2-1; perhaps TRBD2 as D (5 bases). Germline values: CDR1 SGHAT, CDR2 FQNNGV. CDR3 length equals 14 residues. Trimming took 1 base from V and 15 from J, leaving 19 bases between them. In nucleotides, the CDR3 is TGTGCCAGCAGCTTAGCCTCCCGGGGTGGGTTCGTGTTCTTC. This gives the protein CASSLASRGGFVFF.

This clone was recorded once. V usage is TRBV30 and J usage is TRBJ1-5; possibly TRBD1 for D (5 bases). V was shortened by 1 base and J by 4 bases, with 14 bases between the two germline ends. Germline loops: CDR1 GTSNPN, CDR2 SVGIG (reference sequence). The CDR3 has 15 residues. The CDR3: CAWSAVGVNNQPQHF. For the CDR3, the DNA is TGTGCCTGGAGTGCCGTAGGGGTTAATAATCAGCCCCAGCATTTT.

This chain links TRBV7-9 with TRBJ2-5; possibly TRBD1 for D (6 bases). Germline values: CDR1 SEHNR, CDR2 FQNEAQ (reference sequence). This CDR3 spans 14 amino acids. V was shortened by 1 base and J by 4 bases, with 10 bases between the two germline ends. The CDR3 reads CASSLDVGAETQYF. In DNA, the CDR3 is TGTGCCAGCAGCTTAGACGTGGGGGCAGAGACCCAGTACTTC.

This rearrangement joins TRBV2 to TRBJ2-2, with 8 bases that match TRBD2. The CDR3 is 13 residues long. CDR1 is SNHLY and CDR2 is FYNNEI in the germline V gene. The ends lost 7 bases at V and 3 bases at J; junction bases unmatched: 1. CDR3 sequence: CASKGLDTGELFF. CDR3 sequence (DNA): TGTGCCAGCAAGGGACTAGACACCGGGGAGCTGTTTTTT.

The V gene is TRBV19, the J gene TRBJ2-1; 7 bases fit TRBD1. This CDR3 has 13 amino acids. The germline CDR1 and CDR2 sequences are LNHDA and SQIVND (reference sequence). V shed 8 bases and J 6 bases; nucleotides not matched to a gene: 7. CDR3 in amino acids: CASRPTGTNEQFF. In DNA form, the CDR3 reads TGTGCCAGTCGCCCGACAGGGACCAATGAGCAGTTCTTC.

The chain has TRBV27 and TRBJ2-1, with 8 bases that match TRBD1. After removal of 8 bases from V and 2 bases from J, the junction contained 2 bases not matched to a gene. Germline-derived CDR1 and CDR2 are MNHEY and SMNVEV (reference sequence). The CDR3 sequence is 13 residues long. The CDR3 loop reads CASGRGPYNEQFF. CDR3 sequence (DNA): TGTGCCAGCGGCAGGGGGCCCTACAATGAGCAGTTCTTC.

In its sample, this clone was seen once. V and J are TRBV14 and TRBJ2-3; unclear D gene. The V end lost 4 bases, the J end lost 4 bases, and 15 bases lay between the germline ends. The length of the CDR3 is 15 residues. Germline loops: CDR1 SGHDN, CDR2 FVKESK. CDR3 nucleotides: TGTGCCAGCAGCCTTGGGCCCGAATCCCCAGATACGCAGTATTTT. Translation: CASSLGPESPDTQYF.

The chain couples TRBV6-1 to TRBJ2-7; 8 bases are a match to TRBD1. Unmatched junction bases numbered 7, after V lost 6 bases and J lost 6 bases. The CDR3 consists of 13 residues. Germline lookup yields CDR1 MNHNS and CDR2 SASEGT. CDR3 DNA: TGTGCCAGCAGATGGACAGGGAAGGGCGAGCAGTACTTC. Translating gives CASRWTGKGEQYF.

The chain uses TRBV28 and TRBJ2-6, with D maybe TRBD1 (5 bases). V lost 6 bases and J 2 bases, leaving 17 bases between the germline ends. This CDR3 contains 17 residues. CDR1 is MDHEN and CDR2 is SYDVKM in the germline V gene. CDR3 nucleotide sequence: TGTGCCAGCAGCACCTATAGCCAGGGTGCTGGGGCCAACGTCCTGACTTTC. Translating gives CASSTYSQGAGANVLTF.